These 7 T cell receptor beta chains came from one sample sequenced in a study of blood T cell repertoires in COVID-19. Profiling relied on immunoSEQ multiplex PCR, and the TCRdb table lists in-frame clones only, not all of them. The data show some 9,800 clones, around 85% seen once. The specimen was peripheral blood. These receptors came from a man in his 60s with acute or convalescent COVID-19.

The table lists this clone with a count of one. V and J are TRBV30 and TRBJ1-2, with a weak D call TRBD1 (6 bases). There are 15 residues in the CDR3. In germline, CDR1 is GTSNPN, CDR2 SVGIG (reference sequence). V lost 3 bases and J 6 bases, leaving 20 bases between the germline ends. The CDR3 loop reads CAWSPLWGGVNGYTF. The CDR3 nucleotides read TGTGCCTGGAGCCCACTGTGGGGGGGCGTGAATGGCTACACCTTC. Full variable domain (missing parts from reference TRBV30 and TRBJ1-2): SQTIHQWPATLVQPVGSPLSLECTVEGTSNPNLYWYRQAAGRGLQLLFYSVGIGQISSEVPQNLSASRPQDRQFILSSKKLLLSDSGFYLCAWSPLWGGVNGYTFGSGTRLTVV.

V is TRBV19 and J is TRBJ2-7, with 10 bases that match TRBD2. This CDR3 is built from 16 residues. Germline V gene lookup returns CDR1 LNHDA and CDR2 SQIVND (reference sequence). After removal of 3 bases from V and 5 bases from J, the junction contained 10 bases not matched to a gene. The CDR3 protein is CASSIRLAGAVDEQYF. In nucleotides, the CDR3 is TGTGCCAGTAGTATCAGGCTAGCGGGAGCGGTCGACGAGCAGTACTTC.

The chain uses TRBV3-1 (or the pseudogene TRBV3-2) and TRBJ1-6; 7 nucleotides line up with TRBD1. The CDR3 is 15 residues long. V lost 2 bases, J lost 9 bases, and 7 bases stayed unmatched. The germline V gene encodes CDR1 LGHDT and CDR2 YNNKEL (reference sequence). CDR3 DNA: TGTGCCAGCAGCCAATTCACGGCAGGGGGTTCACCCCTCCACTTT. Encoded protein: CASSQFTAGGSPLHF.

The rearrangement joins TRBV5-4 to TRBJ2-7; 11 bases map to TRBD2. The CDR3 runs to 14 residues. The germline V gene encodes CDR1 SGHNT and CDR2 YYREEE (reference sequence). V lost 3 bases to trimming and J lost 2 bases; unmatched junction nucleotides: 1. The chain's CDR3 is CASSWGLAAYEQYF. For the CDR3, the DNA is TGTGCCAGCAGCTGGGGACTAGCGGCCTACGAGCAGTACTTC.

There are a few counts of this clone. The chain recombines TRBV2 with TRBJ1-5, with 7 bases identical to TRBD1. Germline assignment: CDR1 SNHLY and CDR2 FYNNEI. Trimming removed 6 bases from V and 3 bases from J; junction bases left unmatched: 5. This CDR3 contains 14 residues. This CDR3 reads CASRLGQINQPQHF. The CDR3 region has the DNA TGTGCCAGCAGACTGGGACAGATCAATCAGCCCCAGCATTTT.

This chain links TRBV19 with TRBJ2-1; perhaps TRBD2 as D (6 bases). The V end lost 8 bases, the J end lost 1 base, and 18 bases lay between the germline ends. The CDR3 is 16 residues long. Per the germline V gene, CDR1 is LNHDA and CDR2 is SQIVND (reference sequence). The CDR3 is CASSLSSAHSYNEQFF. The CDR3 coding sequence is TGTGCCAGTTCCCTGTCTAGCGCTCATTCCTACAATGAGCAGTTCTTC.

V is TRBV29-1 and J is TRBJ1-2; D might be TRBD1 (6 bases). Trimming pared 4 bases from V and 2 bases from J, leaving 14 bases between. CDR1 SQVTM and CDR2 ANQGSEA come from the germline V gene. The CDR3 is made up of 14 amino acids. The CDR3 is CSVGQGSLNYGYTF. In nucleotides, the CDR3 is TGCAGCGTTGGGCAGGGGTCCCTAAACTATGGCTACACCTTC.